The 25 T cell receptor beta chains in this list originate from one sample, sequenced in a study of CD8 T cells in ankylosing spondylitis (dated 2017 in TCRdb). The library relied on 5' RACE. The sequencing machine was an Illumina HiSeq 2500. The public reads were reprocessed in TCRdb via fastp at Q25 and MiXCR, keeping in-frame beta chains. Under each unique CDR3 protein, matching rows form one entry showing the most common genes and DNA. Within this sample are hundreds of thousands of distinct CDR3 sequences, with 20% to 30% of them counted one time only. Jointly, the top ten make up roughly 6.7% of the sample. Sequenced input: blood, either unsorted or a sorted T cell fraction (not recorded which). These receptors came from a male donor with ankylosing spondylitis or in good health (not recorded which).

The chain uses TRBV28 and TRBJ1-6; the D is unclear. The CDR3 is 17 amino acids. V dropped 6 bases and J dropped 9 bases, with 24 bases sitting between them. Germline-derived CDR1 and CDR2 are MDHEN and SYDVKM. The CDR3 spells CASSPGRAGSGGSPLHF. CDR3 nucleotides: TGTGCCAGCAGCCCCGGGCGGGCAGGCTCCGGTGGTTCACCCCTCCACTTT.

V is TRBV29-1 and J is TRBJ2-2; tentative D call: TRBD2 (5 bases). V was pared by 5 bases and J by 7 bases, with 14 bases between. This CDR3 region has 13 residues. Germline lookup yields CDR1 SQVTM and CDR2 ANQGSEA. In DNA form, the CDR3 reads TGCAGCGTTAATAAGGGCGAGGGCGGGGAGCTGTTTTTT. Translated: CSVNKGEGGELFF.

This clonotype was seen only a few times. CDR3 nucleotide sequence: TGCAGTGCTGTACAGGGAGATAACTATGGCTACACCTTC. It codes for CSAVQGDNYGYTF. The genes are TRBV20-1 and TRBJ1-2; TRBD1 is a possible D gene (6 bases). Germline loops: CDR1 DFQATT, CDR2 SNEGSKA (reference sequence). This CDR3 contains 13 residues. V was cut by 5 bases and J by 1 base, with 11 bases left in between.

In this sample, this clonotype turned up many times. It is unclear where the CDR3 begins or ends on the DNA, so no DNA is shown, and the CDR3 is as TCRdb lists it. The rearrangement uses TRBV12-3 or TRBV12-4 and TRBJ1-6. The CDR3 contains 12 residues when both ends are counted. CDR3 in amino acids: CASSTSTSSLHF.

This chain uses TRBV12-3 or TRBV12-4 with TRBJ1-6; D ambiguous. The CDR3 length is 15 residues. V was shortened by 6 bases and J by 5 bases, with 14 bases between the two germline ends. In nucleotides, the CDR3 is TGTGCCAGCAGCGAAGGGAGTAGCCATAATTCACCCCTCCACTTT. This translates into CASSEGSSHNSPLHF.

This clonotype was counted at least ten times. V and J are TRBV20-1 and TRBJ2-3; 8 bases are shared with TRBD1. Losses at the gene ends were 5 bases for V and 6 bases for J; bases not matched to a gene: 10. CDR3 length: 14 amino acids. Per the germline V gene, CDR1 is DFQATT and CDR2 is SNEGSKA (reference sequence). Here the CDR3 reads CSARPTGVGDTQYF. The DNA of the CDR3 is TGCAGTGCTCGCCCGACAGGGGTGGGGGATACGCAGTATTTT.

In its sample, this clonotype was seen many times. V is TRBV28 and J is TRBJ2-7, with D perhaps matching TRBD1 (7 bases). V lost 7 bases to trimming and J lost 7 bases, with 23 bases between them. There are 15 residues in the CDR3. Germline values: CDR1 MDHEN, CDR2 SYDVKM. The CDR3 DNA sequence: TGTGCCAGCACCCGGGGAGGACAGGCCCCTAGGGAGCAGTACTTC. Residues: CASTRGGQAPREQYF.

This clonotype was observed many times. The rearrangement links TRBV20-1 to TRBJ2-2; D gene unclear. CDR3 size: 14 residues. Germline assignment: CDR1 DFQATT and CDR2 SNEGSKA (reference sequence). V shed 0 bases and J shed 4 bases, with 9 bases lying between them. The CDR3: CSARDLWATGELFF. CDR3 coding DNA: TGCAGTGCTAGAGATCTATGGGCCACCGGGGAGCTGTTTTTT.

This clonotype has a count of ten or more. The V gene is TRBV4-1, the J gene TRBJ2-1; TRBD2 might be the D (6 bases). The CDR3 is 14 amino acids. Germline CDR1 and CDR2: MGHRA and YSYEKL. Trimming stripped 1 base from V and 6 bases from J, with 10 bases between. The CDR3, as DNA: TGCGCCAGCAGCCAAGCGGGGGAGAGCAATGAGCAGTTCTTC. Translating it yields CASSQAGESNEQFF.

The CDR3 DNA sequence: TGTGCCAGCACCAAAGCGGACTTGGGACTCAGCCGGTCCTACGAGCAGTACTTC. Its protein is CASTKADLGLSRSYEQYF. The chain links TRBV28 to TRBJ2-7, with a possible D match to TRBD2 (6 bases). From germline, CDR1 is MDHEN and CDR2 SYDVKM. The length of the CDR3 is 18 residues. Trimming shortened V by 7 bases and J by 1 base, and 26 bases separated the two germline ends. The entire variable domain, with the rest obtained from reference TRBV28 and TRBJ2-7, is as follows: DVKVTQSSRYLVKRTGEKVFLECVQDMDHENMFWYRQDPGLGLRLIYFSYDVKMKEKGDIPEGYSVSREKKERFSLILESASTNQTSMYLCASTKADLGLSRSYEQYFGPGTRLTVT.

In this sample, this clonotype turned up many times. The gene calls are TRBV9 and TRBJ2-3; 7 nucleotides align to TRBD2. The CDR3 runs to 16 residues. The V segment lost 0 bases and the J segment 3 bases; nucleotides outside the gene matches: 7. Germline loops: CDR1 SGDLS, CDR2 YYNGEE. CDR3 amino acids: CASSVAGGRTTDTQYF. In nucleotides, the CDR3 is TGTGCCAGCAGCGTAGCGGGAGGCCGAACGACAGATACGCAGTATTTT.

The rearrangement links TRBV7-9 to TRBJ1-6; TRBD1 might be the D (5 bases). Trimming pared 1 base from V and 5 bases from J, leaving 9 bases between. Germline V CDR1 and CDR2: SEHNR, FQNEAQ (reference sequence). The CDR3 loop spans 15 amino acids. The DNA of the CDR3 is TGTGCCAGCAGCTTAGGGGGGACGAATAATTCACCCCTCCACTTT. This encodes CASSLGGTNNSPLHF.

As DNA, the CDR3 is TGTGCCAGCAGTGGGGACAATCACCTGCAGTTCTTC. Protein: CASSGDNHLQFF. The chain has TRBV2 and TRBJ2-1; possibly TRBD1 for D (6 bases). The CDR3 runs 12 residues. Germline-derived CDR1 and CDR2 are SNHLY and FYNNEI. V dropped 4 bases and J dropped 12 bases, with 13 bases sitting between them.

With regard to this clonotype: The conserved phenylalanine or tryptophan normally closing the CDR3 is absent here, so this likely arose from a read error. The limits of the CDR3 on the DNA are not certain, so only TCRdb's listed CDR3 is given. The V call is TRBV4-1, the J call TRBJ1-2. From its first to its last residue, the CDR3 has 13 amino acids. CDR1 and CDR2 from the germline V gene are MGHRA and YSYEKL. The CDR3 region is CASSQDVAAAVHL.

This clonotype was seen ten or more times. The V call is TRBV13, the J call TRBJ2-2, with D tentatively TRBD2 (6 bases). Trimming stripped 0 bases from V and 1 base from J, with 12 bases between. CDR3 length: 17 residues. CDR1 and CDR2 from the germline V gene are PRHDT and FYEKMQ (reference sequence). This CDR3 reads CASSLGLRGKNTGELFF. The CDR3 bases are TGTGCCAGCAGCTTAGGTCTGCGGGGAAAGAACACCGGGGAGCTGTTTTTT.

The V call is TRBV6-5, the J call TRBJ2-7, with D possibly matching TRBD2 (6 bases). The germline V gene has CDR1 MNHEY and CDR2 SVGAGI. This CDR3 is 13 amino acids long. The V gene lost 2 bases and the J gene lost 6 bases, with 11 bases spanning the gap. In DNA form, the CDR3 reads TGTGCCAGCAGTTACCTAGCCGGGGGCGAGCAGTACTTC. Translation gives CASSYLAGGEQYF.

This clonotype was picked up many times. This chain uses TRBV6-2 or TRBV6-3 with TRBJ2-2, with 9 bases that match TRBD1. Germline CDR1 is MNHEY and CDR2 is SVGEGT. The CDR3 consists of 17 residues. The junction had 12 bases not matched to a gene; V was cut back by 7 bases and J by 3 bases. The CDR3 DNA sequence: TGTGCCAGCAAGAACAGGGGGCGCGAGGTGGACACCGGGGAGCTGTTTTTT. Amino acids: CASKNRGREVDTGELFF.

This clonotype was detected ten times or more. The V call is TRBV10-3, the J call TRBJ1-1; weak D call: TRBD1 (5 bases). Germline CDR1 ENHRY, CDR2 SYGVKD. CDR3 length: 18 amino acids. Trimming removed 0 bases at V and 0 bases at J, with 17 bases between. CDR3 loop: CAISESPIDSPMNTEAFF. CDR3 DNA sequence: TGTGCCATCAGTGAGTCGCCAATAGACAGCCCGATGAACACTGAAGCTTTCTTT.

This clonotype was recorded many times. This chain uses TRBV7-9 with TRBJ1-4, with unresolved D. Trimming took off 1 base at V and 8 bases at J, with 14 bases between the two ends. This CDR3 has 15 amino acids. Germline lookup yields CDR1 SEHNR and CDR2 FQNEAQ (reference sequence). Here the CDR3 DNA reads TGTGCCAGCAGCTTAGGGGTATCCCTCGAAGAAAAACTGTTTTTT. It translates to CASSLGVSLEEKLFF.

The genes are TRBV20-1 and TRBJ2-3, with 14 nucleotides matching TRBD2. The V segment lost 3 bases and the J segment 2 bases; nucleotides outside the gene matches: 10. Germline V gives CDR1 DFQATT, CDR2 SNEGSKA (reference sequence). The CDR3 totals 18 residues. CDR3 DNA: TGCAGTGCTAGGAACCCGGGACTAGCGGGAGAGTCCACAGATACGCAGTATTTT. This gives the protein CSARNPGLAGESTDTQYF.

The gene calls are TRBV29-1 and TRBJ2-1, with 14 bases fitting TRBD2. Germline trimming cut 8 bases from V and 8 bases from J; bases unmatched to any gene: 8. Germline V gene sequence: CDR1 SQVTM, CDR2 ANQGSEA. CDR3 length: 14 amino acids. This CDR3 is CSTRLAGGSYEQFF. CDR3 DNA sequence: TGCAGCACCCGACTAGCGGGAGGGTCGTATGAGCAGTTCTTC.

This clonotype was seen at least ten times. This sequence joins TRBV5-1 and TRBJ2-3; D uncertain. V was clipped by 0 bases and J by 0 bases, with 8 bases between them. CDR1 is SGHRS and CDR2 is YFSETQ in the germline V gene. The CDR3 sequence is 15 residues long. The CDR3 sequence: CASSLGRVSTDTQYF. Written as DNA, the CDR3 is TGCGCCAGCAGCTTGGGACGGGTTAGCACAGATACGCAGTATTTT.

As concerns this clonotype: A much larger clone lies a single base off, so this may be a read error. The chain couples TRBV12-3 or TRBV12-4 to TRBJ1-5, with D unresolved. Trimming removed 5 bases at V and 4 bases at J, with 12 bases between. The CDR3 sequence is 14 residues long. This CDR3 is CASSQLGMNQPQHF. In DNA form, the CDR3 reads TGTGCCAGCAGTCAACTGGGTATGAATCAGCCCCAGCATTTT.

This chain uses TRBV12-3 or TRBV12-4 with TRBJ2-1; no clear D. The length of the CDR3 is 16 residues. V shed 1 base and J shed 2 bases, with 12 bases lying between them. In DNA, the CDR3 is TGTGCCAGCAGTTTAGTCGTAGCCCTGACCTACAATGAGCAGTTCTTC. Its translation: CASSLVVALTYNEQFF.

This clonotype was observed at least ten times. This chain connects TRBV12-3 or TRBV12-4 to TRBJ2-1; D call uncertain. CDR3 length: 14 amino acids. V shed 5 bases and J shed 3 bases, with 11 bases lying between them. CDR3 nucleotides: TGTGCCAGCAGTACCACACAGATCTACAATGAGCAGTTCTTC. It encodes CASSTTQIYNEQFF.